The clone carrying this TCR beta chain appeared once. The sample comes from a study of blood T cell repertoires in COVID-19. Study information: PBMCs, B-cell-depleted T cells, or T cells were the source of the cDNA or gDNA that made up the material.

V lost 4 bases and J lost 5, with 12 bases in between. There are 14 residues in the CDR3. Germline assignment: CDR1 LGHDT and CDR2 YNNKEL (reference sequence). In the source study's methods: The assay estimated nucleated cells by amplifying reference gene primers. Profiling relied on immunoSEQ multiplex PCR, and the TCRdb table lists in-frame clones only, not all of them. The V and J calls and clone size are taken from that table; D and trimming were inferred from the DNA. The sample carries over 70,000 clones, roughly 80% recorded once. The TCR originated in an elderly woman with acute or convalescent COVID-19. The V and J genes are TRBV3-1 (or the pseudogene TRBV3-2) and TRBJ1-5, with a tentative D call TRBD1 (6 bases). The sequenced material came from peripheral blood. CDR3 protein: CASSPRDTYQPQHF. CDR3 nucleotides: TGTGCCAGCAGCCCCAGGGACACCTATCAGCCCCAGCATTTT.